Listed below are T cell receptor beta chains from one sample, sequenced in a study of control samples from healthy donors and cancer patients. The assay was immunoSEQ multiplex PCR, and TCRdb's table has in-frame clones only and misses some. Of about 34,000 clones listed, around 87% are singletons. Material for sequencing was PBMCs. The receptors stem from a woman between 40 and 55 years old with lung cancer. The CDR3 runs from the conserved cysteine through the conserved F or W. The D gene is left open where the match is weak. Rows may omit the clone size; those that give it use once, few, many or a size class.

V gene	D gene	clone size	J gene	CDR3 protein	CDR3 DNA
TRBV30	TRBD2	NA	TRBJ2-3	CAWSGSSGGRTDTQYF	TGTGCCTGGAGTGGGTCTAGCGGGGGCCGCACAGATACGCAGTATTTT
TRBV28	NA	NA	TRBJ1-5	CASSSPREGRQGRDQPQHF	TGTGCCAGCAGTTCACCCAGAGAGGGGCGTCAAGGTAGGGATCAGCCCCAGCATTTT
TRBV9	NA	NA	TRBJ1-2	CASSASGSPKSYGYTF	TGTGCCAGCAGCGCTTCTGGGAGCCCTAAGTCCTATGGCTACACCTTC
TRBV5-4	NA	NA	TRBJ2-4	CASSHAVSGKNIQYF	TGTGCCAGCAGCCACGCCGTGAGTGGCAAAAACATTCAGTACTTC
TRBV18	TRBD1	NA	TRBJ1-4	CASSPPNRGIEKLFF	TGTGCCAGCTCACCACCGAACAGGGGGATTGAAAAACTGTTTTTT
TRBV18	TRBD1	NA	TRBJ2-6	CASSPPEMTGSGANVLTF	TGTGCCAGCTCACCACCGGAGATGACAGGGTCTGGGGCCAACGTCCTGACTTTC
TRBV29-1	TRBD1	NA	TRBJ1-3	CSAWTGAGNTIYF	TGCAGCGCTTGGACAGGAGCTGGAAACACCATATATTTT
TRBV5-6	NA	few	TRBJ2-1	CASSLARDEQFF	TGTGCCAGCAGCTTGGCGAGGGATGAGCAGTTCTTC
TRBV2	NA	NA	TRBJ2-5	CASSDGGARETQYF	TGTGCCAGCAGTGACGGAGGGGCACGGGAGACCCAGTACTTC
TRBV20-1	TRBD2	NA	TRBJ2-1	CSASSGGGVINEQFF	TGCAGTGCTAGTTCCGGCGGGGGGGTTATCAATGAGCAGTTCTTC
TRBV5-4	TRBD1	once	TRBJ1-2	CASSLGTGGFSGYTF	TGTGCCAGCAGCTTGGGGACAGGGGGCTTTAGTGGCTACACCTTC
TRBV6-4	NA	NA	TRBJ2-1	CASKRDASYNEQFF	TGTGCCAGCAAGAGGGACGCCTCCTACAATGAGCAGTTCTTC
TRBV9	NA	few	TRBJ2-1	CASSVEGRGGPMLDEQFF	TGTGCCAGCAGCGTAGAGGGTCGAGGGGGGCCAATGTTGGATGAGCAGTTCTTC
TRBV7-2	NA	once	TRBJ2-1	CASSLSDSTYNEQFF	TGTGCCAGCAGCTTAAGTGACTCGACCTACAATGAGCAGTTCTTC
TRBV12-3/TRBV12-4	NA	NA	TRBJ2-5	CASSLRETQYF	TGTGCCAGCAGTTTAAGAGAGACCCAGTACTTC
TRBV27	NA	once	TRBJ2-1	CASSLSLRLATYNEQFF	TGTGCCAGCAGTTTATCCCTAAGGCTAGCTACCTACAATGAGCAGTTCTTC
TRBV27	NA	NA	TRBJ1-1	CASSPQGGGTEAFF	TGTGCCAGCAGCCCCCAGGGCGGGGGCACTGAAGCTTTCTTT
TRBV19	TRBD1	NA	TRBJ2-5	CATENRGVGETQYF	TGTGCCACCGAAAACAGGGGAGTAGGAGAGACCCAGTACTTC
TRBV23-1	NA	few	TRBJ1-6	CASSQSPPSPLHF	TGCGCCAGCAGTCAATCCCCCCCTTCACCCCTCCACTTT
TRBV6-7	TRBD1	once	TRBJ2-7	CASRNRGCEQYF	TGTGCCAGCAGGAACAGGGGTTGCGAGCAGTACTTC
TRBV7-6	TRBD1	once	TRBJ1-6	CASSSGQGVDSPLHF	TGTGCCAGCAGCTCAGGACAGGGGGTGGATTCACCCCTCCACTTT
TRBV24-1	TRBD1	NA	TRBJ2-2	CATGRTGKNGELFF	TGTGCCACCGGACGGACAGGGAAGAACGGGGAGCTGTTTTTT
TRBV7-2	NA	NA	TRBJ2-2	CASSFFGGTGELFF	TGTGCCAGCAGCTTTTTTGGGGGTACCGGGGAGCTGTTTTTT
TRBV2	TRBD2	NA	TRBJ2-3	CASSLRSGGTSTDTQYF	TGTGCCAGCAGTCTCCGCAGCGGGGGGACTAGCACAGATACGCAGTATTTT
TRBV30	NA	NA	TRBJ1-2	CAWSVQHNYGYTF	TGTGCCTGGAGTGTCCAGCATAACTATGGCTACACCTTC
TRBV6-4	NA	NA	TRBJ2-2	CASSDSGTTGELFF	TGTGCCAGCAGTGACTCGGGGACCACCGGGGAGCTGTTTTTT
TRBV28	NA	NA	TRBJ1-5	CASSFDQPQHF	TGTGCCAGCAGTTTCGATCAGCCCCAGCATTTT
TRBV2	NA	NA	TRBJ1-1	CASSQSASAFF	TGTGCCAGCAGTCAAAGCGCGTCCGCTTTCTTT
TRBV19	NA	few	TRBJ2-5	CASSTIRGVGETQYF	TGTGCCAGTAGTACCATCAGGGGCGTAGGGGAGACCCAGTACTTC
TRBV7-9	NA	NA	TRBJ2-5	CASSLTAKTQYF	TGTGCCAGCAGCTTAACTGCAAAGACCCAGTACTTC
TRBV9	TRBD1	NA	TRBJ1-4	CASSVTQGAGEKLFF	TGTGCCAGCAGCGTTACACAGGGGGCAGGTGAAAAACTGTTTTTT
TRBV4-3	TRBD1	few	TRBJ1-5	CASSLRQGVGQPQHF	TGCGCCAGCAGCCTGAGGCAGGGGGTCGGTCAGCCCCAGCATTTT
TRBV28	NA	NA	TRBJ2-5	CASSSQETQYF	TGTGCCAGCAGTTCTCAAGAGACCCAGTACTTC